This entry features one TCR beta chain sequence. Its antigen remains unidentified. One base away there is no much larger clone; base qualities are not given. Sequencing used an Illumina HiSeq 2500. Quantitative 5'-RACE with molecular barcodes was the method used to prepare the TCR beta libraries. Concerning the study's data processing: A new computational method, built on a probabilistic model of VDJ rearrangement, was used to identify disease-linked TCR variants. TCRdb reran the public reads through fastp at Q25 and MiXCR, keeping productive beta chains. Rows are unified per CDR3 protein, each entry keeping the most common DNA and genes. The V and J calls were determined by TCRdb, not by the authors. The sample records around 480,000 distinct CDR3 sequences, roughly 18% of which are singletons. The top ten hold 1% of the sample. The CDR3 spans 16 residues, from the cysteine through the phenylalanine. Of the read, only the CDR3 DNA is kept; its 48 bases are in frame from base 1. V is pruned by 4 bases and J by 0 bases, leaving 4 bases of the junction without a gene match. Taken from the germline V gene, the CDR1 and CDR2 loops are SGHRS and YFSETQ.

The data originate from a study of CD8 T cells in ankylosing spondylitis (dated by TCRdb to 2017 to 2019). Describing the broader study: To find TCR variants linked to disease, the study profiled T cell receptor beta repertoires in ankylosing spondylitis patients and healthy donors. The full study cohort was made up of about two dozen ankylosing spondylitis patients and 108 healthy donors. Samples of peripheral blood were taken, and for ankylosing spondylitis patients, synovial fluid was collected as well. Points the paper makes about the study in general: Some of the motif variants had been reported before in the synovial fluid and blood of reactive arthritis patients, a finding that suggests common disease-initiation mechanisms. A CD8+ phenotype was shown by the disease-linked clones, which were found at relatively low frequencies in peripheral blood. Blood from ankylosing spondylitis patients appeared to be characterized by a TCR beta motif composed of under ten highly homologous amino acid variants. According to the report, matched synovial fluid samples from ankylosing spondylitis patients were significantly enriched for the disease-linked clones.

The sequence joins TRBV5-1 to TRBJ1-4; TRBD1 fits 9 bases in the junction. This TCR was sampled from a male donor with ankylosing spondylitis. The sample consisted of blood, either unsorted or a sorted T cell fraction (not recorded which). The CDR3 region: CASSGGQGATNEKLFF. At the DNA level, the sequence is TGCGCCAGCAGCGGGGGACAGGGCGCAACTAATGAAAAACTGTTTTTT.